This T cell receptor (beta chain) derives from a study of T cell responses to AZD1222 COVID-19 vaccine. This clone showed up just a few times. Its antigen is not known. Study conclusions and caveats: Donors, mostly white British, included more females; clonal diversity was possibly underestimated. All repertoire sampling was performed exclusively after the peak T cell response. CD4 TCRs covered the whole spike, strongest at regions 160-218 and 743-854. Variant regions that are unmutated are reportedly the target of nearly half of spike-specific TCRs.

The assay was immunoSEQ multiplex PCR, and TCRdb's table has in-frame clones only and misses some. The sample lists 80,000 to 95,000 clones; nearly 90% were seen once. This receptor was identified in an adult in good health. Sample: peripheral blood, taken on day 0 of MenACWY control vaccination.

The CDR3 coding sequence is TGTGCCAGCAGCTCCACCGGGACAGGGGGCCTCTTAAGAGGTGGCTACACCTTC. Protein: CASSSTGTGGLLRGGYTF. This sequence joins TRBV7-2 and TRBJ1-2; 12 bases map to TRBD1. Germline assignment: CDR1 SGHTA and CDR2 FQGNSA. CDR3 length equals 18 residues. With 4 bases clipped from V and 7 bases from J, the junction kept 16 bases outside the gene matches.